This T cell receptor beta chain was found in a study of CD4 and CD8 cells across lung adenocarcinoma regions. One entry per CDR3 protein results from TCRdb running MiXCR on the PCR reads. The sample lists about 17,000 distinct CDR3 sequences, 46% occurring once. Localized lung adenocarcinoma, a non-small cell lung cancer, affected the donors. With 5 bases clipped from V and 2 bases from J, the junction kept 6 bases outside the gene matches. This CDR3 region has 15 residues. Germline V gene data show CDR1 as MDHEN and CDR2 as SYDVKM. The sequence was collected from a male donor with lung adenocarcinoma. The CD4 and CD8 labels of this study may be unreliable. Sequences were obtained from CD4+ T cells from the margin of a lung tumor. The chain combines TRBV28 with TRBJ2-5; 9 bases line up with TRBD2. The DNA for the CDR3 is TGTGCCAGCAGTAGCCCTAGCGGGATTCAAGAGACCCAGTACTTC. This translates into CASSSPSGIQETQYF.